This T cell receptor (beta chain) was found in a study of beta chain features in type 1 diabetes. This clone was counted only a few times. What was sequenced were expressed TCRB transcripts, since all of the isolated RNA had been reverse transcribed. This table comes from immunoSEQ multiplex PCR, and its TCRdb copy is limited to in-frame clones, with some not included. The sample contains fewer than 650,000 clones, about 16% of which appear only once. This CDR3 has 15 residues. V was clipped by 1 base and J by 2 bases; unmatched bases: 4. Looked up from germline, CDR1 is MGHRA and CDR2 is YSYEKL. Sequencing was performed on naive CD4+ T cells from blood. The TCR sequence derives from a man aged 18 to 35 in good health. V and J are TRBV4-1 and TRBJ2-7; the match to TRBD2 covers 8 bases. The CDR3 DNA reads as TGCGCCAGCAGCCAAGTACTAGCGGAAGCCTACGAGCAGTACTTC. It translates to CASSQVLAEAYEQYF.